The 10 T cell receptor beta chains reported below all come from one sample, sequenced in a study of blood T cell repertoires in COVID-19. Clones were read by immunoSEQ multiplex PCR, and TCRdb kept only the in-frame ones, dropping some. Of almost 90,000 clones detected, about 90% appear once; the ten largest clones hold around 10%. Specimen: peripheral blood. These receptors were taken from a man older than 75 with acute or convalescent COVID-19.

This sequence joins TRBV9 and TRBJ2-1; tentative D call: TRBD2 (6 bases). V lost 3 bases to trimming and J lost 2 bases, with 12 bases between them. The germline V gene encodes CDR1 SGDLS and CDR2 YYNGEE. This CDR3 is built from 15 residues. CDR3 sequence (DNA): TGTGCCAGCAGCGATGGAGGGTCTCCCTACAATGAGCAGTTCTTC. It encodes CASSDGGSPYNEQFF.

The chain has TRBV10-3 and TRBJ2-2; 9 nucleotides agree with TRBD2. The CDR3 sequence is 15 residues long. Germline CDR1 and CDR2: ENHRY and SYGVKD. V was pared by 6 bases and J by 4 bases, with 6 bases of the junction left unmatched. CDR3 sequence reads: CAISLAGDATGELFF. The CDR3 DNA is TGTGCCATCAGCTTAGCGGGGGATGCCACCGGGGAGCTGTTTTTT.

DNA of the CDR3: TGTGCCAGCACCAATTCCGGTTATATGAACACTGAAGCTTTCTTT. Translation: CASTNSGYMNTEAFF. This chain connects TRBV7-9 to TRBJ1-1; the D is unclear. Germline CDR1 and CDR2: SEHNR and FQNEAQ (reference sequence). V was shortened by 7 bases and J by 0 bases, with 15 bases between the two germline ends. This CDR3 has 15 amino acids.

The V and J genes are TRBV27 and TRBJ1-2; 7 bases line up with TRBD1. CDR3 length equals 16 residues. V shed 1 base and J 4 bases; nucleotides not matched to a gene: 9. CDR1 MNHEY and CDR2 SMNVEV come from the germline V gene (reference sequence). The CDR3, as DNA: TGTGCCAGCAGTTTATATCGCAGGGGGGATCTCTATGGCTACACCTTC. Translating it yields CASSLYRRGDLYGYTF.

Only one count was recorded for this clone. V gene TRBV18 combines with J gene TRBJ1-1; D is unclear. The CDR3 has 12 amino acids. The germline CDR1 and CDR2 sequences are KGHSH and LQKENI. The germline V and J ends were trimmed by 2 bases and 5 bases, with 6 bases remaining between them. Here the CDR3 reads CASSPGPTEAFF. In nucleotides, the CDR3 is TGTGCCAGCTCACCAGGGCCGACTGAAGCTTTCTTT.

V and J are TRBV7-2 and TRBJ2-1; possibly TRBD2 for D (5 bases). The germline CDR1 and CDR2 sequences are SGHTA and FQGNSA. The CDR3 totals 16 residues. With 2 bases removed from V and 8 bases from J, the gap between germline ends came to 19 bases. Here the CDR3 reads CASSLNLLASGDEQFF. CDR3 coding DNA: TGTGCCAGCAGCTTAAACTTGCTAGCTTCTGGCGATGAGCAGTTCTTC.

The rearrangement links TRBV7-6 to TRBJ1-3; perhaps TRBD1 as D (5 bases). V dropped 1 base and J dropped 1 base, with 8 bases sitting between them. The CDR3 spans 15 residues. Germline CDR1 is SGHVS and CDR2 is FNYEAQ. The chain's CDR3 is CASSLVGGSGNTIYF. Written as DNA, the CDR3 is TGTGCCAGCAGCTTAGTGGGGGGATCTGGAAACACCATATATTTT. The variable domain in full, completed from reference TRBV7-6 and TRBJ1-3, reads GAGVSQSPRYKVTKRGQDVALRCDPISGHVSLYWYRQALGQGPEFLTYFNYEAQQDKSGLPNDRFSAERPEGSISTLTIQRTEQRDSAMYRCASSLVGGSGNTIYFGEGSWLTVV.

The V and J genes are TRBV5-6 and TRBJ2-2; the match to TRBD1 covers 9 bases. The germline CDR1 and CDR2 sequences are SGHDT and YYEEEE. The CDR3 extends over 15 amino acids. Trimming cost V 3 bases and J 9 bases; bases outside gene matches: 9. DNA of the CDR3: TGTGCCAGCAGCTACGTCCCGGGACAGGGTTGGGAGCTGTTTTTT. Translation gives CASSYVPGQGWELFF.

V usage is TRBV10-3 and J usage is TRBJ2-1; 11 bases fit TRBD2. Germline lookup yields CDR1 ENHRY and CDR2 SYGVKD. The ends lost 3 bases at V and 7 bases at J; junction bases unmatched: 5. The CDR3 totals 15 residues. The CDR3 spells CAISELAGVGNEQFF. The CDR3 coding sequence is TGTGCCATCAGTGAACTAGCGGGAGTCGGTAATGAGCAGTTCTTC.

The table lists this clone with a few counts. This sequence joins TRBV6-5 and TRBJ1-2, with 8 bases aligning to TRBD1. There are 14 residues in the CDR3. Trimming took 5 bases from V and 0 from J; bases not matched to a gene: 2. From germline, CDR1 is MNHEY and CDR2 SVGAGI. CDR3 sequence: CASSRTGTNYGYTF. Here the CDR3 DNA reads TGTGCCAGCAGTAGGACAGGGACTAACTATGGCTACACCTTC.